This TCR beta chain is from a study of identical twins. Template switching, a step in the protocol, added a universal primer site, and cDNA carried unique molecular identifiers. TCRdb reprocessed the 5' RACE reads via MiXCR and lists one record per CDR3 protein. Of fewer than 650,000 distinct CDR3 sequences in the sample, around 9.6% were seen once. To note about this clonotype: What it recognizes is unknown.

No donor was unhealthy or non-Caucasian. Study-wide points: It was possible that invariant MAIT and iNKT cells partly confounded the zero-insertion analyses. Whereas memory repertoires showed no such difference, abundant cord blood beta clonotypes carried fewer insertions.

The same sample was also used in a study of yellow fever vaccine responses in identical twins.

The sequence derives from a woman under 30 in good health. The sequencing sample was made of PBMCs.

The CDR3 loop is CASALDGRGGLNEQFF. The CDR3 DNA reads as TGTGCCAGCGCTCTAGACGGCCGGGGGGGCCTCAATGAGCAGTTCTTC. The chain carries TRBV7-2 and TRBJ2-1; 8 nucleotides line up with TRBD2. This CDR3 has 16 residues. Germline CDR1 reads SGHTA; CDR2 reads FQGNSA. The V gene end was trimmed by 8 bases and the J gene end by 6 bases; junction bases not matched to a gene: 15.